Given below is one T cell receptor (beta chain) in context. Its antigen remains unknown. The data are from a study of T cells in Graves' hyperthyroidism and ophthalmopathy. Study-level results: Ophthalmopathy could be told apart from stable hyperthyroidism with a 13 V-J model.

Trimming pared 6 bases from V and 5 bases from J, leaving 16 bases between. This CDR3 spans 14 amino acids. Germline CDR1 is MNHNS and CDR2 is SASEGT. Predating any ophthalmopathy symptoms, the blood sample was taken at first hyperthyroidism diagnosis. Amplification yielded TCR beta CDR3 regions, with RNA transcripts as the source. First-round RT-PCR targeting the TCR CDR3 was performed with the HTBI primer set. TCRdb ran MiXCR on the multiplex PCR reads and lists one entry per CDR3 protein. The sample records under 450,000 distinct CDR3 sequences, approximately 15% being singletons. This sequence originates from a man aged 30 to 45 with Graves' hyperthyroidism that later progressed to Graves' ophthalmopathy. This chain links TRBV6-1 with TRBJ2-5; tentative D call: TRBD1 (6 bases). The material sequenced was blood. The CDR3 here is CASRINRAGETQYF. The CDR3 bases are TGTGCCAGCAGGATAAACAGGGCCGGCGAGACCCAGTACTTC.